The present TCR beta chain was sequenced within a study of long-term antiretroviral therapy in people with HIV. CDR3 size: 15 residues. The trim removed 5 bases at V and 6 bases at J, leaving 8 bases unmatched. CDR1 and CDR2 from the germline V gene are SGHVS and FNYEAQ. It was version v3.0 of the immunoSEQ assay that was run at survey level. TCRdb's copy holds only in-frame clones and misses some; the assay was immunoSEQ multiplex PCR. The sample holds under 30,000 clones, 65% to 85% seen once. The source material was unsorted PBMCs, sampled 3 years after starting antiretroviral therapy. This TCR was sampled from a man younger than 35 with HIV. V gene TRBV7-6 combines with J gene TRBJ1-5; 9 bases are a match to TRBD1. The CDR3 protein is CASSAGQGLGQPQHF. The CDR3 nucleotides are TGTGCCAGCAGCGCAGGACAGGGGTTGGGTCAGCCCCAGCATTTT.